Shown below are 24 T cell receptor beta chains from a single sample sequenced in a study of T cells in Graves' hyperthyroidism and ophthalmopathy. RNA transcripts provided the source from which TCR beta CDR3 regions were amplified. The HTBI primer set was used in a first-round RT-PCR of the TCR CDR3. In TCRdb, the multiplex PCR reads were re-called with MiXCR into one record per CDR3 protein. The data contain some 300,000 distinct CDR3 sequences, 10% to 15% of them seen just once; the ten biggest clones take up around 7.9%. Sample: blood. The source is a woman aged 30 to 39 with Graves' hyperthyroidism that later progressed to Graves' ophthalmopathy.

This clonotype has at least ten counts. A junction end diverges from the germline sequence, so it may reflect a read error. The rearrangement links TRBV7-3 to TRBJ2-1; 8 bases line up with TRBD2. This CDR3 is 14 amino acids long. Germline V lookup: CDR1 SGHTA, CDR2 FQGTGA. CDR3 coding DNA: TGTGCCAGCAGTTTAAGCGGGAGCTACAATGAGCAGTTCTTC. Translated, it gives CASSLSGSYNEQFF.

This clonotype was detected ten times or more. J is TRBJ2-5 and V is TRBV5-1; possibly TRBD1 for D (6 bases). The CDR3 contains 15 residues. Germline assignment: CDR1 SGHRS and CDR2 YFSETQ. V dropped 0 bases and J dropped 3 bases, with 12 bases sitting between them. The chain's CDR3 is CASSLEGTQKETQYF. CDR3 nucleotide sequence: TGCGCCAGCAGCTTGGAAGGGACACAGAAAGAGACCCAGTACTTC.

This clonotype was detected only a few times. The chain recombines TRBV20-1 with TRBJ1-2; D unresolved. Germline values: CDR1 DFQATT, CDR2 SNEGSKA (reference sequence). Trimming cost V 6 bases and J 1 base, with 9 bases left between them. This CDR3 contains 12 residues. The CDR3 DNA reads TGCAGTGCGAACCTGAATAACTATGGCTACACCTTC. Its translation is CSANLNNYGYTF.

This clonotype was seen ten or more times. The J gene is TRBJ1-1, the V gene TRBV12-3 or TRBV12-4, with D perhaps TRBD1 (5 bases). The ends were cut back, 4 bases at V and 3 bases at J, with 9 bases in the middle. The CDR3 extends over 13 amino acids. Written as DNA, the CDR3 is TGTGCCAGCAGTTCTCGACAGTACACTGAAGCTTTCTTT. It yields the protein CASSSRQYTEAFF.

This clonotype was detected many times. The chain recombines TRBV6-2 or TRBV6-3 with TRBJ1-5; 7 bases line up with TRBD1. CDR3 length equals 15 residues. In germline, CDR1 is MNHEY, CDR2 SVGEGT. J lost 7 bases, V lost 3 bases, and 9 bases had no gene match. CDR3 amino acids: CASSYPDRIGQPQHF. CDR3 nucleotide sequence: TGTGCCAGCAGTTATCCGGACAGGATAGGACAGCCCCAGCATTTT.

This clonotype was seen many times. This rearrangement joins TRBV28 to TRBJ2-5, with D possibly TRBD1 on 5 matching bases. Germline assignment: CDR1 MDHEN and CDR2 SYDVKM. The V gene lost 9 bases and the J gene lost 4 bases, with 12 bases spanning the gap. CDR3 size: 12 residues. CDR3 amino acids: CASGAGIETQYF. In DNA form, the CDR3 reads TGTGCCAGTGGGGCAGGGATAGAGACCCAGTACTTC.

This clonotype was observed at least ten times. This chain links TRBV11-2 with TRBJ2-3; 8 bases line up with TRBD2. V lost 5 bases to trimming and J lost 4 bases; unmatched junction nucleotides: 11. This CDR3 is 16 amino acids long. Germline V gene lookup returns CDR1 SGHAT and CDR2 FQNNGV. Here the CDR3 reads CASSPGLLAVADTQYF. CDR3 nucleotide sequence: TGTGCCAGCAGCCCGGGACTACTAGCGGTTGCAGATACGCAGTATTTT.

Ten or more counts support this clonotype. The chain employs TRBV27 and TRBJ1-3; TRBD1 might be the D (5 bases). Germline CDR1 MNHEY, CDR2 SMNVEV (reference sequence). This CDR3 has 16 residues. Between the trimmed V and J ends, which lost 5 bases and 4 bases, there was a span of 18 bases. The DNA of the CDR3 is TGTGCCAGCAGTACTGGGACGGACTTACTAGGAAACACCATATATTTT. Protein: CASSTGTDLLGNTIYF.

This clonotype has a count of ten or more. J is TRBJ2-2 and V is TRBV7-9; D not certain. This CDR3 is 13 amino acids long. Trimming took 9 bases from V and 2 from J, leaving 10 bases between them. Germline CDR1 is SEHNR and CDR2 is FQNEAQ (reference sequence). The CDR3 nucleotides are TGTGCCAGATCGTGGGGAAACACCGGGGAGCTGTTTTTT. It specifies CARSWGNTGELFF. The variable domain in full, with the rest retrieved from reference TRBV7-9 and TRBJ2-2, is DTGVSQNPRHKITKRGQNVTFRCDPISEHNRLYWYRQTLGQGPEFLTYFQNEAQLEKSRLLSDRFSAERPKGSFSTLEIQRTEQGDSAMYLCARSWGNTGELFFGEGSRLTVL.

This clonotype occurred many times. The chain couples TRBV18 to TRBJ2-3; 10 nucleotides line up with TRBD2. Germline V gives CDR1 KGHSH, CDR2 LQKENI. The CDR3 spans 16 residues. J was trimmed by 3 bases and V by 0 bases; bases with no gene match: 3. CDR3 region: CASSPPGLASTDTQYF. The CDR3 DNA is TGTGCCAGCTCACCACCGGGACTAGCGTCAACAGATACGCAGTATTTT.

There are many counts of this clonotype. Here the CDR3 reads CSAPAGLSYEQYF. The CDR3 DNA follows: TGCAGTGCTCCAGCGGGACTCTCCTACGAGCAGTACTTC. This chain joins TRBV20-1 and TRBJ2-7, with 7 bases identical to TRBD2. This CDR3 contains 13 residues. From germline, CDR1 is DFQATT and CDR2 SNEGSKA (reference sequence). The V gene end was trimmed by 5 bases and the J gene end by 0 bases; junction bases not matched to a gene: 4.

The chain combines TRBV7-9 with TRBJ2-7; D is unclear. V was clipped by 0 bases and J by 3 bases, with 9 bases between them. This CDR3 region has 14 residues. In germline, CDR1 is SEHNR, CDR2 FQNEAQ (reference sequence). The CDR3 loop reads CASSLAGSGYEQYF. Written as DNA, the CDR3 is TGTGCCAGCAGCTTAGCAGGGTCCGGCTACGAGCAGTACTTC.

This clonotype has at least ten counts. The V and J genes are TRBV7-3 and TRBJ2-7, with a weak D call TRBD2 (5 bases). V shed 5 bases and J shed 7 bases, with 24 bases lying between them. The germline CDR1 and CDR2 sequences are SGHTA and FQGTGA. The CDR3 covers 16 residues. The CDR3 nucleotides read TGTGCCAGCAGCCCCCCGTTCGGGGATAGGACGAGAGAGCAGTACTTC. Encoded protein: CASSPPFGDRTREQYF. Combining the CDR3 with reference TRBV7-3 and TRBJ2-7 gives the whole variable domain GAGVSQTPSNKVTEKGKYVELRCDPISGHTALYWYRQSLGQGPEFLIYFQGTGAADDSGLPNDRFFAVRPEGSVSTLKIQRTERGDSAVYLCASSPPFGDRTREQYFGPGTRLTVT.

V and J are TRBV9 and TRBJ2-7; 7 positions agree with TRBD2. After removal of 3 bases from V and 6 bases from J, the junction contained 6 bases not matched to a gene. This CDR3 contains 13 residues. The V gene's germline CDR1 is SGDLS and CDR2 YYNGEE. The CDR3 reads CASSGGGKSEQYF. DNA for the CDR3: TGTGCCAGCAGCGGGGGGGGGAAGTCCGAGCAGTACTTC.

This clonotype was counted ten times or more. The CDR3 loop is CASTLTSGAYEQYF. In DNA, the CDR3 is TGTGCCAGCACGTTGACTAGCGGTGCCTACGAGCAGTACTTC. The V call is TRBV12-3 or TRBV12-4, the J call TRBJ2-7, with 9 bases that match TRBD2. The junction had 6 bases not matched to a gene; V was cut back by 7 bases and J by 2 bases. The CDR3 contains 14 residues.

The rearrangement joins TRBV7-6 to TRBJ1-2; the D is unclear. This CDR3 spans 13 amino acids. The V and J ends lost 5 bases and 6 bases respectively, with 13 bases between them. CDR1 and CDR2 (germline): SGHVS, FNYEAQ. The CDR3 nucleotides read TGTGCCAGCAGCCAAATATCGGGGAATGGCTACACCTTC. This translates into CASSQISGNGYTF. Drawing the rest from reference TRBV7-6 and TRBJ1-2, the complete variable domain is GAGVSQSPRYKVTKRGQDVALRCDPISGHVSLYWYRQALGQGPEFLTYFNYEAQQDKSGLPNDRFSAERPEGSISTLTIQRTEQRDSAMYRCASSQISGNGYTFGSGTRLTVV.

Many counts were recorded for this clonotype. In DNA form, the CDR3 reads TGTGCCAGCAGCGCCGAAGGGACAGGGTCTCAGCCCCAGCATTTT. Amino acids: CASSAEGTGSQPQHF. The V gene is TRBV9, the J gene TRBJ1-5, with TRBD1 matching over 9 bases. J was trimmed by 6 bases and V by 3 bases; bases with no gene match: 7. The CDR3 contains 15 residues. Germline V gene sequence: CDR1 SGDLS, CDR2 YYNGEE.

This clonotype was seen ten or more times. The genes are TRBV4-3 and TRBJ2-3; weak D call: TRBD2 (5 bases). V lost 1 base and J lost 0, with 8 bases in between. Per germline, CDR1 LGHNA and CDR2 YSLEER. The CDR3 is 15 residues long. The CDR3 DNA follows: TGCGCCAGCAGCCAAGCCAGCGGAAGCACAGATACGCAGTATTTT. Translating it yields CASSQASGSTDTQYF.

The chain links TRBV5-1 to TRBJ2-5; D is perhaps TRBD1 or TRBD2 (6 bases each). V lost 3 bases, J lost 1 base, and 13 bases lay in between. This CDR3 is 15 amino acids long. CDR1 is SGHRS, CDR2 YFSETQ, per germline. The CDR3 loop reads CASSSRRGVQETQYF. The CDR3 DNA reads as TGCGCCAGCAGCTCCAGAAGGGGGGTCCAAGAGACCCAGTACTTC.

There are many counts of this clonotype. The V call is TRBV12-3 or TRBV12-4, the J call TRBJ2-3; 15 nucleotides agree with TRBD2. J lost 7 bases, V lost 3 bases, and 5 bases had no gene match. The CDR3 has 16 amino acids. The CDR3 sequence: CASSFGLAGGSNTQYF. The CDR3 DNA sequence: TGTGCCAGCAGTTTCGGACTAGCGGGAGGGAGCAATACGCAGTATTTT.

This clonotype came up many times. This chain links TRBV5-1 with TRBJ2-7, with D possibly TRBD2 on 6 matching bases. Germline CDR1 reads SGHRS; CDR2 reads YFSETQ. The CDR3 consists of 14 residues. Trimming took 0 bases from V and 4 from J, leaving 11 bases between them. The CDR3 DNA is TGCGCCAGCAGCTTGGTCGGGACTTCTTACGAGCAGTACTTC. Translating it yields CASSLVGTSYEQYF.

This clonotype came up a few times. This chain uses TRBV9 with TRBJ2-1; 8 nucleotides align to TRBD2. This CDR3 spans 16 amino acids. Unmatched junction bases numbered 7, after V lost 0 bases and J lost 5 bases. The germline V gene encodes CDR1 SGDLS and CDR2 YYNGEE. The CDR3 loop is CASSVVRSGSHNEQFF. The CDR3 DNA follows: TGTGCCAGCAGCGTAGTAAGGAGCGGGAGCCACAATGAGCAGTTCTTC.

This clonotype was observed at least ten times. CDR3 sequence: CASSRRDTFPISDTQYF. CDR3 DNA: TGTGCCAGCAGCCGCCGGGACACCTTCCCCATTTCGGATACGCAGTATTTT. V gene TRBV6-2 or TRBV6-3 combines with J gene TRBJ2-3; perhaps TRBD1 as D (6 bases). This CDR3 is 17 amino acids long. Looked up from germline, CDR1 is MNHEY and CDR2 is SVGEGT. V was pared by 6 bases and J by 6 bases, with 25 bases between.

This clonotype was seen at least ten times. The rearrangement links TRBV20-1 to TRBJ1-1; weak D call: TRBD1 (5 bases). The length of the CDR3 is 12 residues. From germline, CDR1 is DFQATT and CDR2 SNEGSKA (reference sequence). Trimming took 5 bases from V and 7 from J, leaving 14 bases between them. The CDR3 DNA sequence: TGCAGTGCTCGGGGGGGGTGGGGTGAAGCTTTCTTT. Residues: CSARGGWGEAFF.